This is a list of T cell receptor beta chains from one sample in a study of OX40 agonist ivuxolimab in advanced cancers. Profiled with immunoSEQ multiplex PCR; TCRdb holds only in-frame clones, not every one. Here the sample spans roughly 35,000 clones, 70% to 85% being singletons. Sequenced here: CD4+ or CD8+ T cells sorted from blood, sampled in a trial of the OX40 agonist ivuxolimab. These receptors all stem from an adult with an advanced solid tumor such as melanoma, head and neck, liver or kidney cancer. Each CDR3 is given with its conserved first and last residue.

J | length | V | CDR3
TRBJ2-7 | 14 | TRBV5-4 | CASSLVDSTYEQYF
TRBJ2-1 | 15 | TRBV2 | CASSELGWLAAEQFF
TRBJ2-5 | 15 | TRBV19 | CASGTGGTSPETQYF
TRBJ2-2 | 12 | TRBV4-1 | CASSQVPGELFF
TRBJ1-1 | 16 | TRBV10-2 | CASSRRGLEGNTEAFF
TRBJ1-2 | 14 | TRBV5-1 | CASSLAVENYGYTF
TRBJ2-1 | 14 | TRBV11-1 | CASSLPEPNNEQFF
TRBJ1-1 | 13 | TRBV30 | CAWRDRGYTEAFF
TRBJ1-2 | 16 | TRBV29-1 | CSVEGIGTGQIYGYTF
TRBJ1-1 | 18 | TRBV6-1 | CASSDPSSWTGGFSEAFF
TRBJ2-2 | 14 | TRBV6-6 | CASSYSRDTGELFF
TRBJ2-1 | 15 | TRBV5-1 | CASSWTGTGYNEQFF
TRBJ2-4 | 19 | TRBV21-1 | CASSNMRTRLVIAKNIQYF
TRBJ2-2 | 14 | TRBV10-2 | CASKAGLNTGELFF
TRBJ2-1 | 14 | TRBV25-1 | CASSWDGVYNEQFF
TRBJ2-7 | 13 | TRBV18 | CASSPPGDPEQYF
TRBJ1-2 | 14 | TRBV10-3 | CASSYSGTKYGYTF
TRBJ1-1 | 13 | TRBV5-4 | CASSAQGATEAFF
TRBJ2-7 | 14 | TRBV14 | CASSQGLGFSKQYF
TRBJ2-3 | 17 | TRBV4-2 | CASSQEEGLAGSDTQYF
TRBJ2-3 | 17 | TRBV2 | CASSEAPGLANTDTQYF
TRBJ1-1 | 15 | TRBV6-5 | CATNPGTGLNTEAFF
TRBJ1-4 | 13 | TRBV5-5 | CASSFPGDEKLFF
TRBJ2-1 | 14 | TRBV5-5 | CASSLAGDYNEQFF
TRBJ1-6 | 12 | TRBV7-8 | CASSFGKSPLHF
TRBJ1-2 | 17 | TRBV19 | CASSIDWTAPRSNGYTF
TRBJ1-5 | 13 | TRBV2 | CASSEGLNQPQHF
TRBJ1-4 | 13 | TRBV11-2 | CASSWDPLEKLFF
TRBJ2-3 | 17 | TRBV27 | CASSPSTGDWGTDTQYF
TRBJ1-1 | 12 | TRBV6-1 | CASSEDGTEAFF
TRBJ2-1 | 17 | TRBV27 | CASSSLLAGGAYNEQFF
TRBJ2-2 | 13 | TRBV6-6 | CASRFSNTGELFF
TRBJ1-2 | 15 | TRBV4-2 | CASSQDRRANYGYTF
TRBJ1-2 | 13 | TRBV7-2 | CASSLRGTGGYTF
TRBJ2-3 | 16 | TRBV7-9 | CASSLTGGNPTDTQYF
TRBJ2-7 | 13 | TRBV19 | CASSIGTAYEQYF
TRBJ1-1 | 15 | TRBV7-6 | CASSLRTALNTEAFF
TRBJ1-1 | 15 | TRBV19 | CASSPLSSRGQGAFF
TRBJ2-5 | 15 | TRBV25-1 | CASSAPRDSPGTQYF
TRBJ2-3 | 17 | TRBV10-3 | CAISEPGSYTSTDTQYF
TRBJ1-1 | 18 | TRBV11-1 | CASSLGGQQGTWVTEAFF
TRBJ2-1 | 16 | TRBV27 | CASRADRESSYNEQFF
TRBJ2-7 | 14 | TRBV5-1 | CASTGPGTGSEQYF
TRBJ2-3 | 14 | TRBV5-5 | CASDPALATDTQYF
TRBJ2-2 | 14 | TRBV10-3 | CASAPGLNTGELFF